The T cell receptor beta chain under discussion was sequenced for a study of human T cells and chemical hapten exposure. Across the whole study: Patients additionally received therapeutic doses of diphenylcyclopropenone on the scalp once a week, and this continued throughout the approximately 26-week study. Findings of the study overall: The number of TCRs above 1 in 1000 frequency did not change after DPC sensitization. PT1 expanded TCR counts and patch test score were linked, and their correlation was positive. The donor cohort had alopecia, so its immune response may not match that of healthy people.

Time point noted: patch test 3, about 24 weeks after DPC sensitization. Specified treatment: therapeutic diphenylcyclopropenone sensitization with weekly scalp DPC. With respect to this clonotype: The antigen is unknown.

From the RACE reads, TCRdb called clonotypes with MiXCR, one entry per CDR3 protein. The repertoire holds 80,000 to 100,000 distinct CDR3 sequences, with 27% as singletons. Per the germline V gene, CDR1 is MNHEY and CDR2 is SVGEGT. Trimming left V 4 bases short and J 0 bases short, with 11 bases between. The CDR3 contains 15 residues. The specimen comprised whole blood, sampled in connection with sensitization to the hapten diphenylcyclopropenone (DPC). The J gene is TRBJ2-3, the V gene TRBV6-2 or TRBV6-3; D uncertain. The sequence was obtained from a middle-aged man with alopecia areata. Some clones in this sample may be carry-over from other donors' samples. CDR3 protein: CASSSVLLSTDTQYF. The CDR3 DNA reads TGTGCCAGCAGTTCCGTATTACTTAGCACAGATACGCAGTATTTT.